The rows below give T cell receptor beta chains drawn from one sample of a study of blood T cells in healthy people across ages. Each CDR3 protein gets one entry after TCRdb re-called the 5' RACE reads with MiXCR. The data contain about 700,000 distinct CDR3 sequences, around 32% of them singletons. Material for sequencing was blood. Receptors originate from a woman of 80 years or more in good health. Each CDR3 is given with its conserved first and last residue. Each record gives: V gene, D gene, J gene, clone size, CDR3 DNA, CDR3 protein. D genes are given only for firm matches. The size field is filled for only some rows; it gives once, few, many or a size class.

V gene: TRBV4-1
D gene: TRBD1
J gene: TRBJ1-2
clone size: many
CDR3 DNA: TGCGCCAGCAGCCTACGGACAGGAGTCGCTGGAGGCTACACCTTC
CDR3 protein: CASSLRTGVAGGYTF

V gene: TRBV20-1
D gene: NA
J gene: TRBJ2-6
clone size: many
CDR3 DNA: TGCAGTGCGCCAATCCAGGGGAGAACTGGGGCCAACGTCCTGACTTTC
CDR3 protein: CSAPIQGRTGANVLTF

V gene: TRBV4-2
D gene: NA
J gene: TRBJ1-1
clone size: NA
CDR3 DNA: TGTGCCAGCAGCAAACCTGGAGGGTTTGACACTGAAGCTTTCTTT
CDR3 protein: CASSKPGGFDTEAFF

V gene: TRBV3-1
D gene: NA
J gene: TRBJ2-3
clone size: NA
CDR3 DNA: TGTGCCAGCAGCGAACGTCGGAGTGGGCCTAGCACAGATACGCAGTATTTT
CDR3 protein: CASSERRSGPSTDTQYF

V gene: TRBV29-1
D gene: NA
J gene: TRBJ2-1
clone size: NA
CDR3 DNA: TGCAGCGTGAGAGACAGCGCGGCGAATGAGCAGTTCTTC
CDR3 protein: CSVRDSAANEQFF

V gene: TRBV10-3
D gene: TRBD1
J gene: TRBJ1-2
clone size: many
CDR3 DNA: TGTGCCATCAGGCTAACAGGGGATGACGGCTACACCTTC
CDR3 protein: CAIRLTGDDGYTF

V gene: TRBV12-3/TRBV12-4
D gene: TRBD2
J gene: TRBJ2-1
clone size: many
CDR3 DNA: TGTGCCAGCAGTTTCAGCGGGGCCCCCTACAATGAGCAGTTCTTC
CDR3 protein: CASSFSGAPYNEQFF

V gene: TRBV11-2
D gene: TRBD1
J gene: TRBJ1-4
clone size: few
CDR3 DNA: TGTGCCAGCAGTTACCAGGGGGCGTCAGGGGAAAAACTGTTTTTT
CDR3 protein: CASSYQGASGEKLFF

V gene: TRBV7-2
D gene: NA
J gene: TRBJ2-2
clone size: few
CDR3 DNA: TGTGCCAGCAGCTTAGGAGGGGGGGTCACCGGGGAGCTGTTTTTT
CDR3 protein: CASSLGGGVTGELFF

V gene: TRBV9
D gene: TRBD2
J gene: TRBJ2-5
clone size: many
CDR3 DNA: TGTGCCAGCAGCGCGGACGGCGGGGGGGCCGACGAGACCCAGTACTTC
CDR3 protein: CASSADGGGADETQYF

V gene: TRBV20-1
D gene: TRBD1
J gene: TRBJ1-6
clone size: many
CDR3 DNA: TGCAGTGCTAGAAGCCAGGACAGGGGCGATTCACCCCTCCACTTT
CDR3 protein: CSARSQDRGDSPLHF

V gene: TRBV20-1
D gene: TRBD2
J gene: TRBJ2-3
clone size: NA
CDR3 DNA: TGCAGTGCAAGCGACGGGACTAGCGGGGGGGCGGGAGATACGCAGTATTTT
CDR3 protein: CSASDGTSGGAGDTQYF

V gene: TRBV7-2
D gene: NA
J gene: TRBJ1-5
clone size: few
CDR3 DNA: TGTGCCAGCAGCTTAGAGGGCCCAGGTCGCAATCAGCCCCAGCATTTT
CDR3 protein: CASSLEGPGRNQPQHF